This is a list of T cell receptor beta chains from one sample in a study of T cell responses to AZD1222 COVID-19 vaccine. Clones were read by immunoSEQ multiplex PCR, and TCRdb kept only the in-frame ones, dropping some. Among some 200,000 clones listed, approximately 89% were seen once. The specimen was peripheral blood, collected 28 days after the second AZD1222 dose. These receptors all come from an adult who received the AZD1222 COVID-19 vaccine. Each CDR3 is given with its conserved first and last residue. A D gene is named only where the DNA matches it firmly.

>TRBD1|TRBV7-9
CASSLGTEGNTIYF
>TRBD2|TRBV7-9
CASSLATSDYNEQFF
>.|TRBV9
CASSVEALGANVLTF
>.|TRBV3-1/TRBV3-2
CASSQKGPANTGELFF
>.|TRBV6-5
CASSYGTGSDGALHF
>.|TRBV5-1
CASSPGAGARQPQHF
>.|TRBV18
CASSPTQEDYGYTF
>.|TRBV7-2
CASSRARAVTEAFF
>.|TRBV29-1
CSVEGRLGVEAFF
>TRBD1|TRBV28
CASSSGTGGYQPQHF
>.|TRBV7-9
CASSRTPNTEAFF
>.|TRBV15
CATSRDPGDTQYF
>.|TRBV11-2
CASSLGMGPSRGNEQFF
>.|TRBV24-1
CATSPSYETQYF
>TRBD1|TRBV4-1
CASSQDGGQGAEKLFF
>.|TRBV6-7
CASTGQGVASPLHF
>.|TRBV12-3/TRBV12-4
CASSLGDTQYF
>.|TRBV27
CASSLAGHIYEQYF
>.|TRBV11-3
CASSLGSGSYNEQFF
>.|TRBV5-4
CASSLGQGARTEAFF
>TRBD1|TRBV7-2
CASSSQGALNSPLHF
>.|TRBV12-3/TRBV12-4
CASSLAVRGEQYF
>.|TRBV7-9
CASSRGGAGNTIYF
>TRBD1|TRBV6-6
CASWAGQGMGNQPQHF
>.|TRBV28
CASSSGAINEKLFF
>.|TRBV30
CAWSPTSGPITRQYF
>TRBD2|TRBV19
CASSTQGRISGGYTQYF
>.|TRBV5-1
CASSLSQGSGIEYGYTF
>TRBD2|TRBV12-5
CASGRGEATQYF
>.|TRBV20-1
CSASRTYEQYF
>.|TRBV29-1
CSGYLPGTATNEKLFF
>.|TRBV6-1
CASSEGSRYGYTF
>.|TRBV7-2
CASSLVRLSDEQFF
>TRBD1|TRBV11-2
CASSLGDRENQPQHF
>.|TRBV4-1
CASSQDAGRHQPQHF
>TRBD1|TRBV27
CASSLTGGYHGYTF
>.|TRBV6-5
CASSPGVVHEQFF
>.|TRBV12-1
CASSTYNEQFF
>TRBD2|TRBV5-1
CASSLDSGRGETQYF
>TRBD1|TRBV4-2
CASSRPGTGGETQYF
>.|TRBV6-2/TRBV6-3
CASSTRGGYTF
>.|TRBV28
CASSLSPLYEQYF
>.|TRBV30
CAWSVRHPAGTGELFF
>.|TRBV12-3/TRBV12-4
CASSLEQKNIQYF
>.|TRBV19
CASSIEHRGPGGYTF
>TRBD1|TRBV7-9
CASSLARQGSNEKLFF
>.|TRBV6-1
CASSEGQGLARAFF
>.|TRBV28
CASGVDYGYTF
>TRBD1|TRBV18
CASSPGTAGLGGTF
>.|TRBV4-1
CASSQADEKLFF
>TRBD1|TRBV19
CASSIRTGGTGNTIYF
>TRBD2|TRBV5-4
CASSLRGTSARAFEQYF
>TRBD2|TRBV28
CASSLGLAGDTDTQYF
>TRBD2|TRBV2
CASRRLAGGNSYNEQFF
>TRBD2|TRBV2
CASSSSRLAGSDTQYF